This is a list of T cell receptor beta chains from one sample in a study of cytomegalovirus exposure and HLA in healthy donors. Profiled with immunoSEQ multiplex PCR; TCRdb holds only in-frame clones, not every one. This table holds more than 140,000 clones, 77% found once. Sequenced input: PBMCs. Receptors were obtained from a female donor in good health and CMV-seronegative. Both conserved end residues are part of each CDR3. A D gene is named only where the DNA matches it firmly. Not all rows give a size; the values are once, few, many and, for expanded clones, a class.

CDR3aa,CDR3nt,j_gene,d_gene,v_gene,abundance
CATGDRNTGELFF,TGCGCCACCGGGGACAGGAACACCGGGGAGCTGTTTTTT,TRBJ2-2,TRBD1,TRBV10-1,-
CSAPVAGGPTGELFF,TGCAGCGCCCCGGTCGCAGGGGGACCCACCGGGGAGCTGTTTTTT,TRBJ2-2,TRBD1,TRBV29-1,once
CASSLAQNSPLHF,TGTGCCAGCAGCTTAGCACAGAACTCACCCCTCCACTTT,TRBJ1-6,-,TRBV7-3,once
CASSFTGSTGELFF,TGTGCCAGCAGTTTTACAGGGTCAACCGGGGAGCTGTTTTTT,TRBJ2-2,-,TRBV6-1,-
CASSVEGGVNTEAFF,TGTGCCAGCAGCGTAGAAGGGGGAGTGAACACTGAAGCTTTCTTT,TRBJ1-1,-,TRBV9,-
CASSLGRSDSNQPQHF,TGTGCCAGCAGCCTAGGACGGTCAGACTCTAATCAGCCCCAGCATTTT,TRBJ1-5,-,TRBV7-9,-
CASGRTTSRTGELFF,TGTGCCAGTGGACGGACCACTAGCCGGACCGGGGAGCTGTTTTTT,TRBJ2-2,-,TRBV19,-
CASSIGTSGRITDTQYF,TGTGCCAGTAGTATTGGCACTAGCGGGAGGATAACAGATACGCAGTATTTT,TRBJ2-3,TRBD2,TRBV19,-
CASSLSLMNTEAFF,TGTGCCAGCAGTTTAAGCCTCATGAACACTGAAGCTTTCTTT,TRBJ1-1,-,TRBV28,-
CSVESAVSGNTIYF,TGCAGCGTTGAAAGCGCAGTCTCTGGAAACACCATATATTTT,TRBJ1-3,-,TRBV29-1,-
CASSTTGANYGYTF,TGTGCCAGCAGCACTACAGGGGCTAACTATGGCTACACCTTC,TRBJ1-2,TRBD1,TRBV5-4,-
CASSAEFGLAGGPETQYF,TGTGCCAGCAGTGCAGAGTTTGGACTAGCGGGGGGGCCGGAGACCCAGTACTTC,TRBJ2-5,TRBD2,TRBV6-1,-
CAWRTGGSYEQYF,TGTGCCTGGAGGACAGGGGGGTCCTACGAGCAGTACTTC,TRBJ2-7,TRBD1,TRBV30,-
CASSLGLAGVYEQYF,TGTGCCAGCAGCTTGGGTCTAGCGGGAGTCTACGAGCAGTACTTC,TRBJ2-7,TRBD2,TRBV5-6,once
CASSIVWQGVMGTEAFF,TGTGCCAGTAGTATAGTTTGGCAGGGGGTTATGGGGACTGAAGCTTTCTTT,TRBJ1-1,TRBD1,TRBV19,-
CASSLDRARDRGRNGYTF,TGTGCCAGCAGCTTAGACCGCGCCCGGGACAGGGGGAGAAATGGCTACACCTTC,TRBJ1-2,TRBD1,TRBV11-2,-
CASSVGQGYYTF,TGTGCCAGCAGTGTGGGACAGGGGTATTACACCTTC,TRBJ1-2,TRBD1,TRBV6-1,-
CASSYALVVITEAFF,TGTGCCAGCAGTTACGCATTGGTAGTCATCACTGAAGCTTTCTTT,TRBJ1-1,-,TRBV6-5,-
CSVAPLNTEAFF,TGCAGCGTTGCCCCTTTGAACACTGAAGCTTTCTTT,TRBJ1-1,-,TRBV29-1,-
CASSYRTGSYEQYF,TGTGCCAGCAGTTATAGGACAGGGTCCTACGAGCAGTACTTC,TRBJ2-7,TRBD1,TRBV27,-
CASSVGTANQPQHF,TGTGCCAGCAGCGTGGGGACAGCAAATCAGCCCCAGCATTTT,TRBJ1-5,TRBD1,TRBV27,-
CSGQGAPLNTEAFF,TGCAGCGGACAGGGAGCCCCCTTAAACACTGAAGCTTTCTTT,TRBJ1-1,TRBD1,TRBV29-1,-
CASSEVRGNQPQHF,TGCGCCAGCAGTGAGGTCAGGGGGAATCAGCCCCAGCATTTT,TRBJ1-5,TRBD1,TRBV10-2,-
CAWSSLRQGSSETQYF,TGTGCCTGGAGTAGCCTGAGACAGGGGTCCTCCGAGACCCAGTACTTC,TRBJ2-5,TRBD1,TRBV30,-
CASSQGAEQPQHF,TGTGCCAGCTCCCAGGGGGCAGAGCAGCCCCAGCATTTT,TRBJ1-5,TRBD1,TRBV18,-
CASGPGTPSTDTQYF,TGCGCCAGCGGACCCGGGACACCGAGCACAGATACGCAGTATTTT,TRBJ2-3,-,TRBV4-1,-
CASRDGTSGNSYEQYF,TGTGCCTCAAGGGACGGGACTAGCGGGAACTCCTACGAGCAGTACTTC,TRBJ2-7,TRBD2,TRBV10-3,-
CASSGTHRVGYTF,TGTGCCAGTAGCGGAACCCACAGGGTTGGCTACACCTTC,TRBJ1-2,-,TRBV19,-
CSVLIDSSGGPGDTQYF,TGCAGCGTCCTTATTGATTCGTCGGGAGGGCCGGGAGATACGCAGTATTTT,TRBJ2-3,TRBD2,TRBV29-1,-
CASSLGLAGVRETQYF,TGTGCCAGCAGCTTAGGACTAGCGGGGGTTAGGGAGACCCAGTACTTC,TRBJ2-5,TRBD2,TRBV7-8,-
CASSVILAGGEQFF,TGTGCCAGCAGCGTAATCCTAGCGGGAGGTGAGCAGTTCTTC,TRBJ2-1,TRBD2,TRBV9,-
CASGTEHYGYTF,TGTGCCAGCGGGACAGAACACTATGGCTACACCTTC,TRBJ1-2,TRBD1,TRBV6-5,-
CASSLGVSGGGLNYGYTF,TGTGCCAGCAGCTTAGGAGTGTCGGGGGGCGGGCTTAACTATGGCTACACCTTC,TRBJ1-2,-,TRBV7-2,-
CASSSGFTYEQYF,TGTGCCAGCAGCTCGGGATTTACCTACGAGCAGTACTTC,TRBJ2-7,-,TRBV11-3,-
CASSSGQEEQPQHF,TGTGCCAGCAGTTCGGGACAGGAGGAACAGCCCCAGCATTTT,TRBJ1-5,TRBD1,TRBV11-2,few
CASSLDQGGREKLFF,TGCGCCAGCAGCTTGGACCAGGGCGGTAGGGAAAAACTGTTTTTT,TRBJ1-4,-,TRBV5-1,few
CASSLVPQGIRNEQFF,TGTGCCAGCAGCTTAGTGCCTCAGGGTATTAGGAATGAGCAGTTCTTC,TRBJ2-1,-,TRBV11-2,-
CASSLYSGSFSTDTQYF,TGTGCCAGCAGCTTATATAGCGGGAGCTTTAGCACAGATACGCAGTATTTT,TRBJ2-3,TRBD2,TRBV11-3,-
CASSLQGPYGYTF,TGTGCCAGCAGTTTACAGGGTCCCTATGGCTACACCTTC,TRBJ1-2,-,TRBV28,once
CATQQVSYEQYF,TGTGCCACCCAGCAGGTCTCCTACGAGCAGTACTTC,TRBJ2-7,-,TRBV10-3,-
CSVAGTGVTEAFF,TGCAGCGTGGCCGGGACAGGGGTTACTGAAGCTTTCTTT,TRBJ1-1,TRBD1,TRBV29-1,-
CASSEYRGNTEAFF,TGTGCCAGCAGTGAATACAGGGGGAACACTGAAGCTTTCTTT,TRBJ1-1,TRBD1,TRBV6-5,-
CASSLAGGRRNTEAFF,TGCGCCAGCAGCTTGGCCGGGGGGAGGCGGAACACTGAAGCTTTCTTT,TRBJ1-1,-,TRBV5-1,-
CASSEASLYGYTF,TGTGCCAGCAGTGAGGCCAGTCTCTATGGCTACACCTTC,TRBJ1-2,-,TRBV6-1,once
CASSLQGVRADTQYF,TGTGCCAGCAGCTTACAGGGCGTGAGAGCGGATACGCAGTATTTT,TRBJ2-3,-,TRBV27,few
CASSPNRVSYGYTF,TGTGCCAGTAGTCCGAACAGGGTGTCCTATGGCTACACCTTC,TRBJ1-2,-,TRBV19,-
CASSSLSQPQHF,TGTGCCAGCAGTTCCCTATCTCAGCCCCAGCATTTT,TRBJ1-5,-,TRBV27,few
CSVGPGQSPGNTIYF,TGCAGCGTTGGACCGGGACAGTCCCCTGGAAACACCATATATTTT,TRBJ1-3,TRBD1,TRBV29-1,-
CASSLGTAGNTIYF,TGTGCCAGCAGCTTGGGGACAGCTGGAAACACCATATATTTT,TRBJ1-3,TRBD1,TRBV7-2,-
CASSPWEGTDPYGYTF,TGTGCCAGCTCACCATGGGAAGGGACAGATCCTTATGGCTACACCTTC,TRBJ1-2,TRBD1,TRBV18,-
CASSSGQRYNEQFF,TGCGCCAGCAGCAGCGGACAGCGTTACAATGAGCAGTTCTTC,TRBJ2-1,-,TRBV5-1,-
CASSSAGNPAAQHF,TGTGCCAGCAGTTCCGCAGGGAACCCCGCGGCCCAGCATTTT,TRBJ1-5,-,TRBV6-5,-
CASSSQGPQANQPQHF,TGTGCCAGCAGTTCACAGGGGCCGCAGGCCAATCAGCCCCAGCATTTT,TRBJ1-5,TRBD1,TRBV6-5,once